The entry that follows covers one TCR beta chain sequence. The sample originates from a study of blood T cell repertoires in COVID-19. Looking at the study overall: Samples came from the United States, Italy and Spain, spanning acute and convalescent COVID-19. PBMCs, B-cell-depleted T cells, or T cells provided the cDNA or gDNA that made up the material.

Original processing notes: The authors estimated nucleated cell counts from reference gene primer amplification. The repertoire was sequenced with immunoSEQ multiplex PCR; TCRdb's copy has only in-frame clones and lacks some. That table supplies the V and J calls and clone size; D and trimming were determined from the DNA. The sample has about 130,000 clones; under 85% are singletons. CDR1 SGDLS and CDR2 YYNGEE come from the germline V gene. V lost 2 bases, J lost 0 bases, and 6 bases stayed unmatched. This CDR3 has 17 amino acids. Sample: peripheral blood. The chain combines TRBV9 with TRBJ2-2, with 8 nucleotides matching TRBD2. This receptor was obtained from a woman in her fifties or sixties with acute or convalescent COVID-19. CDR3 residues: CASSVTGGVPNTGELFF. The CDR3 DNA reads TGTGCCAGCAGCGTGACGGGGGGGGTACCGAACACCGGGGAGCTGTTTTTT.